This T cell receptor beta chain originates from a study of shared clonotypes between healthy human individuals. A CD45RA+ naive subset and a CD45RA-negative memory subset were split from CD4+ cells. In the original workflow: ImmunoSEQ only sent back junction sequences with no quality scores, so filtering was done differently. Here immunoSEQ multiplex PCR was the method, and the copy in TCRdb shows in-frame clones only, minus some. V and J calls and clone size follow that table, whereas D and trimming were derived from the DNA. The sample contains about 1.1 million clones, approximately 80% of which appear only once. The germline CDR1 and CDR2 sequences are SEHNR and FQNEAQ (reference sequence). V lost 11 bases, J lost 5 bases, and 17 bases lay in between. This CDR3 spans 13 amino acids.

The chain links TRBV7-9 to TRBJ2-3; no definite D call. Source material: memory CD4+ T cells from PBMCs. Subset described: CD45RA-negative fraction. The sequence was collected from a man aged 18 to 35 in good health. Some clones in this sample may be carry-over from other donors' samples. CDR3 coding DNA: TGTGCCTCTAACCGGGTCCGCTTAGATACGCAGTATTTT. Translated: CASNRVRLDTQYF. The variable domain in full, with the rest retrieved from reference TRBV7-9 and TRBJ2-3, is DTGVSQNPRHKITKRGQNVTFRCDPISEHNRLYWYRQTLGQGPEFLTYFQNEAQLEKSRLLSDRFSAERPKGSFSTLEIQRTEQGDSAMYLCASNRVRLDTQYFGPGTRLTVL.